This TCR beta chain comes out of a study of blood T cell repertoires in COVID-19. Background on the study: The origin of the acute and convalescent COVID-19 samples was the United States, Italy and Spain. PBMCs, B-cell-depleted T cells, or T cells were the source of the cDNA or gDNA that made up the material.

As handled by the study authors: Using reference gene primer amplification, nucleated cell counts were estimated. Repertoires were generated with immunoSEQ multiplex PCR, while TCRdb's copy carries only in-frame clones and drops some. V, J and clone size were drawn from that table, and D and trimming were deduced from the DNA. The sample contains a few hundred thousand clones, more than 75% of which appear only once. The CDR3 is 18 residues long. Germline-derived CDR1 and CDR2 are SGHVS and FNYEAQ. With 2 bases removed from V and 3 bases from J, the gap between germline ends came to 17 bases. The sequencing input was peripheral blood. This clonotype was sampled from a woman between 45 and 60 years old with active or convalescent COVID-19. This chain links TRBV7-6 with TRBJ2-6; tentatively, D is TRBD2 (5 bases). For the CDR3, the DNA is TGTGCCAGCAGCTTAACAGCGGCAGGAGTGCTTGGGGCCAACGTCCTGACTTTC. Amino acid sequence: CASSLTAAGVLGANVLTF. Full variable domain (remainder filled in from reference TRBV7-6 and TRBJ2-6): GAGVSQSPRYKVTKRGQDVALRCDPISGHVSLYWYRQALGQGPEFLTYFNYEAQQDKSGLPNDRFSAERPEGSISTLTIQRTEQRDSAMYRCASSLTAAGVLGANVLTFGAGSRLTVL.